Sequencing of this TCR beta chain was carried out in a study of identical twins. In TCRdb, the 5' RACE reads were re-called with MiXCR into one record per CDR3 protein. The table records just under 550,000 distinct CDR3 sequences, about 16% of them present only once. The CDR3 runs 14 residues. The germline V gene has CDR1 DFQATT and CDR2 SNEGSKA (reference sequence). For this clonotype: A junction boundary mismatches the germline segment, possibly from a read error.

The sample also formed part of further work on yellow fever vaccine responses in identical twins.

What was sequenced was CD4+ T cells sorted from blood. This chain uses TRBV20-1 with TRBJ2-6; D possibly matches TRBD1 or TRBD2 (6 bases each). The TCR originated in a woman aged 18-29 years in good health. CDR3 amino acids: CSARGGNGANVLTF. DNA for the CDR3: TGCAGTGCCAGAGGGGGGAACGGGGCCAACGTCCTGACTTTC.